This entry concerns a single T cell receptor (beta chain). The data were taken from a study of OX40 agonist ivuxolimab in advanced cancers. Looked up from germline, CDR1 is SGHNT and CDR2 is YENEEA. V was pared by 1 base and J by 0 bases, with 3 bases of the junction left unmatched. CDR3 length equals 16 residues. Sequencing was performed with immunoSEQ multiplex PCR; in TCRdb, only in-frame clones are kept and a portion is missing. The sample includes 65,000 to 85,000 clones, approximately 81% of them seen just once. The J gene is TRBJ2-5, the V gene TRBV11-3; 9 nucleotides match TRBD2. Specimen: CD4+ or CD8+ T cells sorted from blood, collected in a trial of the OX40 agonist ivuxolimab. This clonotype was obtained from an adult with an advanced solid tumor such as melanoma, head and neck, liver or kidney cancer. CDR3 nucleotide sequence: TGTGCCAGCAGCTTAGGGACTAGCGCGAACCAAGAGACCCAGTACTTC. It specifies CASSLGTSANQETQYF.